This note documents a single TCR beta chain sequence. The sample originates from a study of CD8 T cells in ankylosing spondylitis. This CDR3 is 14 amino acids long. V was pared by 7 bases and J by 0 bases, with 5 bases of the junction left unmatched. Germline V gene sequence: CDR1 DFQATT, CDR2 SNEGSKA (reference sequence). Each CDR3 protein is one row after TCRdb ran MiXCR on the 5' RACE reads. The data contain hundreds of thousands of distinct CDR3 sequences, approximately 30% of them singletons. The chain uses TRBV20-1 and TRBJ2-1, with 8 bases identical to TRBD2. Specimen: blood, either unsorted or a sorted T cell fraction (not recorded which). The receptor comes from a male donor with ankylosing spondylitis or in good health (not recorded which). The CDR3 DNA reads TGCAGTGGCACGGGGGGGAGCTCCTACAATGAGCAGTTCTTC. Translating gives CSGTGGSSYNEQFF.